The clone carrying this T cell receptor (beta chain) has only a few counts. No antigen is known for it. Regarding time point: persistent/refractory GD, antithyroid drugs over 5 years with positive TRAb. Making the TCR library involved RNA that had been extracted from PBMCs. The authors drew 7.5 to 10 milliliters of peripheral blood into EDTA tubes. This record belongs to a study of regulatory T cells in long-lasting Graves disease. Overall study findings and caveats: Public clonotype sharing was higher in persistent than newly diagnosed patients.

Investigators prepared the TCR beta libraries by applying iRepertoire HTBI primers and Arm-PCR of CDR3 regions. TCRdb used MiXCR to reprocess the multiplex PCR reads, holding one entry per CDR3 protein. The data show approximately 690,000 distinct CDR3 sequences, approximately 31% seen once. Source: peripheral blood mononuclear cells (PBMCs), taken when the disease was refractory, from a patient treated with antithyroid drugs. The TCR sequence derives from a female donor with Graves disease.

The chain's CDR3 is CASSRDTIRGYTF. CDR3 sequence (DNA): TGTGCCAGCAGCCGGGACACCATCCGGGGCTACACCTTC. V and J are TRBV5-5 and TRBJ1-2, with D maybe TRBD1 (6 bases). V was pared by 4 bases and J by 8 bases, with 15 bases between. This CDR3 is built from 13 residues. The germline gives CDR1 SGHKS, CDR2 YYEKEE (reference sequence). The variable domain in full, completed from reference TRBV5-5 and TRBJ1-2, reads DAGVTQSPTHLIKTRGQQVTLRCSPISGHKSVSWYQQVLGQGPQFIFQYYEKEERGRGNFPDRFSARQFPNYSSELNVNALLLGDSALYLCASSRDTIRGYTFGSGTRLTVV.